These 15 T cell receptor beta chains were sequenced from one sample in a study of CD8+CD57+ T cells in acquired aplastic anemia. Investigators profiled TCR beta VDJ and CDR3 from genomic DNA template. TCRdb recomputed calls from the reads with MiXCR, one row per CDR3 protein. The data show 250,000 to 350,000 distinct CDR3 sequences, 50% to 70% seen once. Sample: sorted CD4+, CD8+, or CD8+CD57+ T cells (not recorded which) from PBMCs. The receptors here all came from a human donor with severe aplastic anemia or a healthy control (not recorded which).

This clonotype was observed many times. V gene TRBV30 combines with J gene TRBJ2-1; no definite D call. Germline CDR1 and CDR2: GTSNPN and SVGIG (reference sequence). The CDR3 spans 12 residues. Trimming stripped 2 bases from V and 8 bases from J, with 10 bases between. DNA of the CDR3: TGTGCCTGGAGTTCCACTATCTATGAGCAGTTCTTC. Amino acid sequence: CAWSSTIYEQFF.

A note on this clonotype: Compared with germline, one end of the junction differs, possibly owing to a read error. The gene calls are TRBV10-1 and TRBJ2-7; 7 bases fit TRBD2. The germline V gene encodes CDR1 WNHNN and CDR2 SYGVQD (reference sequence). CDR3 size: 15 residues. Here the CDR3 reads CAIKAAGSRVYEQYF. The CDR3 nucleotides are TGTGCCATCAAAGCAGCGGGATCCAGGGTCTACGAGCAGTACTTC.

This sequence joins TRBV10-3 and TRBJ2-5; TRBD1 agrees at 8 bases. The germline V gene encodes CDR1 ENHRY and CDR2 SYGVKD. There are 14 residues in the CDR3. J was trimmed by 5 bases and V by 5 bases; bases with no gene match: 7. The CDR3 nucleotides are TGTGCCATCAGTCAAACAGGGGGGCGGGAGACCCAGTACTTC. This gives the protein CAISQTGGRETQYF.

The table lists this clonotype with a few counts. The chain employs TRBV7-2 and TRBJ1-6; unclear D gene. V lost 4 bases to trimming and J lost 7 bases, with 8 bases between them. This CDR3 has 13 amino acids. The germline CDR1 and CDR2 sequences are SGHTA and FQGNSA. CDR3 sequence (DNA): TGTGCCAGCAGCTCAAACAGAAATTCACCCCTCCACTTT. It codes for CASSSNRNSPLHF.

In nucleotides, the CDR3 is TGTGCCTGGAGTGAGAAAAGGACAGGAGGGTCAGATACGCAGTATTTT. Amino acid sequence: CAWSEKRTGGSDTQYF. The V and J genes are TRBV30 and TRBJ2-3, with D possibly being TRBD1 (7 bases). The CDR3 has 16 residues. Germline V CDR1 and CDR2: GTSNPN, SVGIG (reference sequence). The V end was cut by 1 base, the J end by 4 bases, with 18 bases between.

CDR3 region: CASSLVGTSKETQYF. The CDR3 region has the DNA TGTGCCAGCAGCTTGGTGGGGACTAGTAAGGAAACCCAGTACTTC. V usage is TRBV5-4 and J usage is TRBJ2-7, with 8 positions matching TRBD2. The germline gives CDR1 SGHNT, CDR2 YYREEE (reference sequence). V lost 0 bases, J lost 10 bases, and 12 bases stayed unmatched. The CDR3 contains 15 residues.

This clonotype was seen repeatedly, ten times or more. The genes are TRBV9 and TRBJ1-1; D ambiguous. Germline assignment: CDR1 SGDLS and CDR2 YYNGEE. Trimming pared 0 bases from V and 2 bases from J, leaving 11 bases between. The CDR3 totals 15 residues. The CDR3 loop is CASSVGAGLNTEAFF. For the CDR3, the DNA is TGTGCCAGCAGCGTAGGGGCAGGTCTTAACACTGAAGCTTTCTTT.

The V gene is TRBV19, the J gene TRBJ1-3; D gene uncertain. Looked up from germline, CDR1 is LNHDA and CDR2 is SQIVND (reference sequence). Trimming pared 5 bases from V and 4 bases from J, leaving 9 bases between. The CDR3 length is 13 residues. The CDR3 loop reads CASSVSDGNTIYF. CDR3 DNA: TGTGCCAGTAGTGTCAGTGACGGAAACACCATATATTTT.

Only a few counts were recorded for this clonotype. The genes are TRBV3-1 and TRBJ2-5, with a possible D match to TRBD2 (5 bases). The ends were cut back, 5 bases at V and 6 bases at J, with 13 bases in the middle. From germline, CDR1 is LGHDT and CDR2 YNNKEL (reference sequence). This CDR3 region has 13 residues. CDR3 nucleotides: TGTGCCAGCAGCTATAGCGCCGAAAAGACCCAGTACTTC. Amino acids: CASSYSAEKTQYF.

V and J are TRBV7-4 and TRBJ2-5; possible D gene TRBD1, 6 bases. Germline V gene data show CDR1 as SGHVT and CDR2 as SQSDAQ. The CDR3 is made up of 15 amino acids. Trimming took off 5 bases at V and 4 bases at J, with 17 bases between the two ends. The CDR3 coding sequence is TGTGCCAGCAGCCACAAACAGGGAACGGGAGAGACCCAGTACTTC. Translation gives CASSHKQGTGETQYF.

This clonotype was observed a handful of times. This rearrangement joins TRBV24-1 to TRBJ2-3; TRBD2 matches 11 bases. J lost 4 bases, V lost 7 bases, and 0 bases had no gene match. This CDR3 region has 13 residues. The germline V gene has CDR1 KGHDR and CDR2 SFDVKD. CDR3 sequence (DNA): TGTGCCACCAGGGGACTAGCGGCAGATACGCAGTATTTT. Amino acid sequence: CATRGLAADTQYF.

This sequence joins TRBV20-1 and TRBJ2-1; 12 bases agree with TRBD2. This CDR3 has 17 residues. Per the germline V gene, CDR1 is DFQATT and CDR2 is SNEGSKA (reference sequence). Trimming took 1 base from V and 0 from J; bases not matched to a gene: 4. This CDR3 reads CSARVLAGGPSYNEQFF. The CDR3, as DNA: TGCAGTGCTAGAGTTCTAGCGGGAGGGCCCTCCTACAATGAGCAGTTCTTC.

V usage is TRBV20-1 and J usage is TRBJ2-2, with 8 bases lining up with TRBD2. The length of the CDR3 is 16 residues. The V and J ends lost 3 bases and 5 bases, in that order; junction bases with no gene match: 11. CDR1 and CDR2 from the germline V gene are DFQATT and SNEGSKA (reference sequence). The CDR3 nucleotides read TGCAGTGCTAGGCCTACTAGCGGTAACGGGACCGGGGAGCTGTTTTTT. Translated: CSARPTSGNGTGELFF.

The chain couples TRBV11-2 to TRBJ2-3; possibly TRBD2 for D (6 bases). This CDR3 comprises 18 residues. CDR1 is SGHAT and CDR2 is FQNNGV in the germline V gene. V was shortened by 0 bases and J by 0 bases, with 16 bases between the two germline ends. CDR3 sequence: CASSLEPPRGTSTDTQYF. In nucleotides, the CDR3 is TGTGCCAGCAGCTTAGAGCCCCCCCGGGGGACTAGCACAGATACGCAGTATTTT.

The CDR3 sequence is CATSTGQGSEAFF. The CDR3 DNA follows: TGTGCCACCAGCACGGGACAGGGTAGTGAAGCTTTCTTT. The gene calls are TRBV15 and TRBJ1-1, with 9 bases fitting TRBD1. CDR1 is LNHNV, CDR2 YYDKDF, per germline (reference sequence). The CDR3 runs 13 residues. The V gene end was trimmed by 4 bases and the J gene end by 7 bases; junction bases not matched to a gene: 4.